Listed below are T cell receptor beta chains from one sample, sequenced in a study of identical twins. TCRdb independently ran MiXCR on the 5' RACE reads; one entry per CDR3 protein. This table has 700,000 or so distinct CDR3 sequences, over 8.5% appearing once. The data were also submitted as part of a second study, on yellow fever vaccine responses in identical twins.

Sequenced sample: PBMCs. The receptors originated from a woman younger than 30 in good health. Both conserved end residues are part of each CDR3. A D gene is named only where the DNA matches it firmly. The size of a clone is reported for some rows only, either as once, few or many, or as a class for expanded clones.

size,V,D,J,CDR3,DNA
few,TRBV5-6,NA,TRBJ1-2,CASSLAAADTLYGYTF,TGTGCCAGCAGCTTGGCGGCCGCCGACACCCTCTATGGCTACACCTTC
few,TRBV11-2,NA,TRBJ2-7,CASSLEEGRGEGSEQYF,TGTGCCAGCAGCTTAGAGGAGGGAAGGGGAGAGGGATCCGAGCAGTACTTC
few,TRBV20-1,NA,TRBJ1-3,CSVPRGDSGNTIYF,TGCAGTGTACCAAGGGGTGACTCTGGAAACACCATATATTTT
NA,TRBV15,NA,TRBJ2-6,CATSKPGPSGSGANVLTF,TGTGCCACCAGCAAACCGGGACCAAGTGGCTCTGGGGCCAACGTCCTGACTTTC
NA,TRBV20-1,NA,TRBJ2-3,CSAPGSATDTQYF,TGCAGTGCTCCGGGGTCCGCCACAGATACGCAGTATTTT
few,TRBV6-2/TRBV6-3,TRBD1,TRBJ1-1,CASRSAEGAKETEAFF,TGTGCCAGCAGATCCGCGGAGGGGGCGAAGGAAACTGAAGCTTTCTTT
NA,TRBV7-2,TRBD2,TRBJ2-5,CASSSTLTSRETQYF,TGTGCCAGCAGCTCGACCCTGACTAGCCGAGAGACCCAGTACTTC
many,TRBV7-9,NA,TRBJ2-2,CASSLAGGELFF,TGTGCCAGCAGCTTAGCAGGCGGGGAGCTGTTTTTT
NA,TRBV20-1,TRBD1,TRBJ1-1,CSAPQGANTEAFF,TGCAGTGCCCCACAGGGGGCGAACACTGAAGCTTTCTTT
NA,TRBV5-6,NA,TRBJ2-3,CASSIGGPTDTQYF,TGTGCCAGCAGCATAGGGGGTCCCACAGATACGCAGTATTTT
few,TRBV14,NA,TRBJ2-1,CASSQAQGSYNEQFF,TGTGCCAGCAGCCAAGCCCAGGGTTCCTACAATGAGCAGTTCTTC
NA,TRBV5-6,TRBD1,TRBJ2-7,CASTPDPRGPYEQYF,TGTGCCAGCACCCCCGACCCTAGGGGGCCGTACGAGCAGTACTTC
few,TRBV20-1,TRBD2,TRBJ2-1,CSARDSGFYNEQFF,TGCAGTGCTAGAGATAGCGGGTTTTACAATGAGCAGTTCTTC